The clone carrying this T cell receptor (beta chain) was detected ten times or more. The target antigen is unknown. This entry belongs to a study of T-cell memory formation after mild COVID-19. General study results and limits: Prior to infection, memory already included some responding clones, suggesting cross-reactive memory joined.

The CDR3 totals 14 residues. Germline CDR1 reads KGHDR; CDR2 reads SFDVKD. The germline V and J ends were trimmed by 5 bases and 6 bases, with 12 bases remaining between them. TCRdb re-analysed the 5' RACE reads in MiXCR, keeping a single row per CDR3 protein. The table shows about half a million distinct CDR3 sequences, with approximately 18% occurring only once. The TCR sequence derives from an adult woman who had mild COVID-19 (a few samples of this study predate the infection). Cell type and time point are not known. V is TRBV24-1 and J is TRBJ2-2; perhaps TRBD1 as D (6 bases). The material sequenced was PBMCs or a T cell subset sorted from them (not recorded which). The CDR3 here is CATSATGWAGELFF. For the CDR3, the DNA is TGTGCCACCAGTGCGACAGGATGGGCCGGGGAGCTGTTTTTT.